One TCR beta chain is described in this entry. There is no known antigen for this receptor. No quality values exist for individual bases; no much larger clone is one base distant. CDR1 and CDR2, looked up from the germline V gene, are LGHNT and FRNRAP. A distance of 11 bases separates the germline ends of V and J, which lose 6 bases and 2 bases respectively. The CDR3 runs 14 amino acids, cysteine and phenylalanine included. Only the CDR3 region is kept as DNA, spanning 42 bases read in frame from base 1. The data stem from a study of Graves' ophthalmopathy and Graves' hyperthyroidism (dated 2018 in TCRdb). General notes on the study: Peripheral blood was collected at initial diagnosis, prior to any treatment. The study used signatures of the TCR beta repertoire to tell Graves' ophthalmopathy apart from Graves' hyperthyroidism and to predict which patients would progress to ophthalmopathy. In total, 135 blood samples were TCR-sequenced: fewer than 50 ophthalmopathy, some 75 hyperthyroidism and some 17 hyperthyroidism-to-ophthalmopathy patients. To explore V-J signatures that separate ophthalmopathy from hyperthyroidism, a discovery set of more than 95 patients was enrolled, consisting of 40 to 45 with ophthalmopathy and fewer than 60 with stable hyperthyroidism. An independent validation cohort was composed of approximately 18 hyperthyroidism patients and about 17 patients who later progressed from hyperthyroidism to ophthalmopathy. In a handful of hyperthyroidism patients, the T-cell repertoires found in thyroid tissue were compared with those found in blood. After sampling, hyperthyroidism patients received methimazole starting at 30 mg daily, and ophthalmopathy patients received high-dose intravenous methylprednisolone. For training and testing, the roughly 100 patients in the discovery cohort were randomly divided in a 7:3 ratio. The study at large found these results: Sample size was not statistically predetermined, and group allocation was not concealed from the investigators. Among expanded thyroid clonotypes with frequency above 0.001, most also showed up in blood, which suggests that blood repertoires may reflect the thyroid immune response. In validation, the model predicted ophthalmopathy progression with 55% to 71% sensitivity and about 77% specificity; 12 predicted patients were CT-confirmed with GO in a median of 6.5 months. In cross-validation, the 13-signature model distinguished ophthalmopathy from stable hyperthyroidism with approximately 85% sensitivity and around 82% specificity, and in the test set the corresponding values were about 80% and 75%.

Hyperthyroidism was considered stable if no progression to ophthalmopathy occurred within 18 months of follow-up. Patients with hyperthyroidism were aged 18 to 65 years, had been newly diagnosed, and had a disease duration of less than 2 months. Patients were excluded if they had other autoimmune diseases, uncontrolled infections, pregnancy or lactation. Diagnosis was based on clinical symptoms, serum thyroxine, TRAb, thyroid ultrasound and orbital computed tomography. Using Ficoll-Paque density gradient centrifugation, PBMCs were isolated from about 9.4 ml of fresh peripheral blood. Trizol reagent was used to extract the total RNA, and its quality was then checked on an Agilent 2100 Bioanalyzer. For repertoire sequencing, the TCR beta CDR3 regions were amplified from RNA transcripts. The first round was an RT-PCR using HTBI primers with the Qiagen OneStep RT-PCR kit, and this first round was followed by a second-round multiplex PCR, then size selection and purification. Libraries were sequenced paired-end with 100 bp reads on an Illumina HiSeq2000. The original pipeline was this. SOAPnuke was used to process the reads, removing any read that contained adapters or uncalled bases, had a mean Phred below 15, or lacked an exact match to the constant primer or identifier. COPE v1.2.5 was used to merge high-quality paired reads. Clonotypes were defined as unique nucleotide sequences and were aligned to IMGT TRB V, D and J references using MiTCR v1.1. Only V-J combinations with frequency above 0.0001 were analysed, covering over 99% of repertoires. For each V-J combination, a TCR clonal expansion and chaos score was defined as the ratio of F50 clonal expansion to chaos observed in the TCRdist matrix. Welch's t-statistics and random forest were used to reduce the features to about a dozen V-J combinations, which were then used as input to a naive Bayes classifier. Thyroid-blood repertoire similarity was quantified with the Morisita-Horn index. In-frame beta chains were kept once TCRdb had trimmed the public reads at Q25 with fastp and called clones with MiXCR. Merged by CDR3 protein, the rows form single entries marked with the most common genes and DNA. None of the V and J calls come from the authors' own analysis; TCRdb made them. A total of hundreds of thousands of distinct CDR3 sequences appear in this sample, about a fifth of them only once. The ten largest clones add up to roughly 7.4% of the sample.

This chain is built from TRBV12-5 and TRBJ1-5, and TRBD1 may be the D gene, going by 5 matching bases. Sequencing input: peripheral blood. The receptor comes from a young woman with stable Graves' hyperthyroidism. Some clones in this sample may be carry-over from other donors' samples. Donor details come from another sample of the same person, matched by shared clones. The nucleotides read TGTGCTAGTGGGCAGGGAATCGGCAATCAGCCCCAGCATTTT. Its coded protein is CASGQGIGNQPQHF.